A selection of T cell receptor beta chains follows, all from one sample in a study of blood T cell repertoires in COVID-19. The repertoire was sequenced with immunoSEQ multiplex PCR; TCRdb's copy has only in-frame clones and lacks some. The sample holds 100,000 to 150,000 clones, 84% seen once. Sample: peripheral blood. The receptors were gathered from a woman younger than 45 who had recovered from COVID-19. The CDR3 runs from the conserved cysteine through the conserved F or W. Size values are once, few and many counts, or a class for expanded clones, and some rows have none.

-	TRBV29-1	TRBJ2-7	CSVGTSGASYEQYF
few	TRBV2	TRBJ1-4	CASRRDGGEKLFF
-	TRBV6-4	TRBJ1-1	CASSEPGKAFF
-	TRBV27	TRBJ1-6	CASSLSTGKGAYNSPLHF
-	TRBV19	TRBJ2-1	CATRASSGTLDEQFF
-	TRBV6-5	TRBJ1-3	CASSYGTYGNTIYF
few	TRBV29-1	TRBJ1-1	CSVVVVDRGRTEAFF
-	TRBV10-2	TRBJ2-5	CASKVSTGGKTQYF
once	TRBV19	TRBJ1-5	CASISSGQLNNQPQHF
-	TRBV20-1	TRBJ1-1	CSASGDSGMNTEAFF
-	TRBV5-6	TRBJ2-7	CASSFGAGRGDEQYF